This is a list of T cell receptor beta chains from one sample in a study of blood T cell repertoires in COVID-19. Clones were sequenced by immunoSEQ multiplex PCR, and TCRdb holds only the in-frame ones, with some missing. The table lists roughly 80,000 clones, about 88% of them singletons. Sequencing input: peripheral blood. The receptor set was obtained from an elderly woman with acute or convalescent COVID-19. CDR3s include the opening cysteine and the closing phenylalanine or tryptophan. The order of the fields is V gene, J gene, clone size, D gene, CDR3 DNA, CDR3 protein. A D gene is named only where the DNA matches it firmly. Clone size appears in some rows only: once, few, many, or a class for an expanded clone.

V gene: TRBV3-1/TRBV3-2; J gene: TRBJ2-7; clone size: few; D gene: TRBD2; CDR3 DNA: TGTGCCAGCCGGGGCGGCGGGGGATACGAGCAGTACTTC; CDR3 protein: CASRGGGGYEQYF
V gene: TRBV4-2; J gene: TRBJ1-4; clone size: NA; D gene: TRBD1; CDR3 DNA: TGTGCCAGCAGCCAAGACGGACAGGTTAGGGAAAAACTGTTTTTT; CDR3 protein: CASSQDGQVREKLFF
V gene: TRBV19; J gene: TRBJ1-5; clone size: NA; D gene: NA; CDR3 DNA: TGTGCCAGTAGGGAGCAGTTCAATCAGCCCCAGCATTTT; CDR3 protein: CASREQFNQPQHF
V gene: TRBV6-2/TRBV6-3; J gene: TRBJ2-2; clone size: NA; D gene: NA; CDR3 DNA: TGTGCCAGCAGTTCCAACCTCGGGGGAGTCACCGGGGAGCTGTTTTTT; CDR3 protein: CASSSNLGGVTGELFF
V gene: TRBV24-1; J gene: TRBJ2-3; clone size: NA; D gene: TRBD2; CDR3 DNA: TGTGCCACCAGTGTCGGAGCGGGGAGGTCGGGTACGCAGTATTTT; CDR3 protein: CATSVGAGRSGTQYF
V gene: TRBV5-1; J gene: TRBJ2-2; clone size: NA; D gene: NA; CDR3 DNA: TGCGCCAGCACCGGGACTTTGAACACCGGGGAGCTGTTTTTT; CDR3 protein: CASTGTLNTGELFF
V gene: TRBV6-5; J gene: TRBJ1-2; clone size: NA; D gene: NA; CDR3 DNA: TGTGCCAGCAGTTCGTTACGGGATGGCTACACCTTC; CDR3 protein: CASSSLRDGYTF
V gene: TRBV6-2/TRBV6-3; J gene: TRBJ1-6; clone size: once; D gene: TRBD1; CDR3 DNA: TGTGCCAGCAGTTGGGACAGAGATAATTCACCCCTCCACTTT; CDR3 protein: CASSWDRDNSPLHF
V gene: TRBV10-3; J gene: TRBJ2-7; clone size: once; D gene: TRBD1; CDR3 DNA: TGTGCCATCACCAGTAGGGACAGTGGATACGAGCAGTACTTC; CDR3 protein: CAITSRDSGYEQYF
V gene: TRBV7-2; J gene: TRBJ2-7; clone size: NA; D gene: TRBD1; CDR3 DNA: TGTGCCAGCAGCTCTGACAGGGAAAGAAGGGAGCAGTACTTC; CDR3 protein: CASSSDRERREQYF
V gene: TRBV30; J gene: TRBJ1-4; clone size: NA; D gene: TRBD1; CDR3 DNA: TGTGCCTGGAGTGTAGGCGACAGGGGTAATGAAAAACTGTTTTTT; CDR3 protein: CAWSVGDRGNEKLFF
V gene: TRBV18; J gene: TRBJ1-5; clone size: NA; D gene: TRBD1; CDR3 DNA: TGTGCCAGCTCACCGACGGGGACAGAGAATCAGCCCCAGCATTTT; CDR3 protein: CASSPTGTENQPQHF
V gene: TRBV19; J gene: TRBJ2-1; clone size: NA; D gene: NA; CDR3 DNA: TGTGCCAGTAGTATAAGAGGCCTCAGGGCGGAGCAGTTCTTC; CDR3 protein: CASSIRGLRAEQFF
V gene: TRBV7-2; J gene: TRBJ1-1; clone size: NA; D gene: TRBD1; CDR3 DNA: TGTGCCAGCAGCTTAGTCCCTCTTGTGACAGGGACTTTAGACACTGAAGCTTTCTTT; CDR3 protein: CASSLVPLVTGTLDTEAFF